Below, one T cell receptor (beta chain) is given with its context. This specimen belongs to a study of blood T cell repertoires in COVID-19. Study-wide context: From the United States, Italy and Spain came samples of acute and convalescent COVID-19. In each case, the material was cDNA or gDNA derived from T cells, B-cell-depleted T cells, or PBMCs.

Authors' analysis steps: Reference gene primer amplification yielded estimated nucleated cell counts. Some clones are missing from TCRdb's copy, which holds only in-frame ones; the method was immunoSEQ multiplex PCR. D and trimming were read from the DNA, whereas the V and J calls and clone size are those reported in that table. The sample holds about 88,000 clones, about nine tenths seen once. The CDR3 covers 15 residues. The V gene's germline CDR1 is SGHRS and CDR2 YFSETQ. V shed 4 bases and J 6 bases; nucleotides not matched to a gene: 10. This clonotype was sampled from a male donor with acute or convalescent COVID-19. The V and J genes are TRBV5-1 and TRBJ2-3; 8 nucleotides align to TRBD2. Sequenced material: peripheral blood. CDR3 in amino acids: CASSGTGTRGDTQYF. CDR3 DNA: TGCGCCAGCAGCGGAACCGGGACTAGGGGGGATACGCAGTATTTT.